Detailed here is one T cell receptor (beta chain). Its cognate antigen has yet to be identified. Within one base of it there is no much larger clone, and no base qualities were kept. Library prep was done by 5' RACE. TCRdb lists the instrument as Illumina HiSeq 2500. The second PCR ran for about 6 to 11 cycles and used a J-beta primer mix along with a sample-barcoded 5' primer. A template-switch 5' adaptor carrying 12 random nucleotides introduced a unique molecular identifier onto each TCR beta cDNA molecule. Each sample yielded at least 3 million CDR3-containing paired-end reads. All of the RNA was converted into first-strand cDNA using the Mint cDNA synthesis kit, with a TRBC-specific oligonucleotide serving as the primer. Following uracil-DNA glycosylase treatment, a first 18-cycle PCR with universal primers M1SS and BC2_uni_R was performed on all cDNA. Per the original workflow: For normalization, 1 million high-quality reads, each with a distinct molecular identifier, were randomly selected from each sample. Reads sharing molecular identifiers were discarded rather than binned into consensus sequences. MiTCR, with a Q25 quality threshold and the strictest error-elimination algorithm, was used for CDR3 identification, clonotype clustering and error correction. Lower-bound total TCR beta diversity was estimated with a nonparametric unseen species model using Euler transformation. TCRdb reran the public reads through fastp at Q25 and MiXCR, keeping productive beta chains. Entries that share a CDR3 protein sequence are merged under the most common genes and DNA. The V and J calls and clone size come from TCRdb's table, not from the authors' own analysis. The sample table records more than 550,000 distinct CDR3 sequences; about 20% of these occur just once. 20% to 25% of the sample is taken by the ten largest.

Donors were under 40 systemically healthy Caucasian individuals from Russia aged roughly 6 to 90 years. Each donor gave ten milliliters of peripheral blood, collected into EDTA-treated Vacutainer tubes. Ficoll-Paque density-gradient centrifugation was used to isolate PBMCs, with at least 6.5 million per sample. Trizol reagent was used to extract total RNA from PBMCs, with at least 5.5 micrograms per sample. Naive CD45RAhigh/CD27high T cell percentages were measured by flow cytometry on a PBMC aliquot from every donor. According to the germline V gene, CDR1 reads SQVTM and CDR2 reads ANQGSEA. V is clipped by 4 bases and J by 2 bases, and the sequence between their germline boundaries is 8 bases long. Its CDR3 holds 12 amino acids, cysteine through phenylalanine. This entry keeps only the CDR3 DNA: 36 bases, framed from base 1. These data belong to a study of blood T cells in healthy people across ages (dated by TCRdb to between 2015 and 2017). About the full investigation: Template switching captured roughly one uniquely barcoded TCR beta cDNA molecule per two T cells in model experiments. Two additional independent replicas of 1 million unique cDNA reads from the same blood draw were analyzed for two donors (one aged 18 to 30 and one aged 80 or older). To track age-related changes in TCR beta repertoire diversity, the study relied on deep sequencing normalized with unique cDNA molecular identifiers. The donors were divided into four age groups: young (average approximately 17 years), middle-aged (almost 40), aged (about 60) and long-lived (roughly 88). Donors of different ages were randomly distributed across sequencing lanes to avoid experimental bias. What the study reported, not specific to this receptor: Because donor CMV infection status was unknown, age-related changes in expanded clonotypes were potentially confounded. As age increased, observed TCR beta diversity per million T cells dropped in a roughly linear way, and a significant reduction was already evident by age 40. Bulk unsorted PBMC profiling prevented conclusive comparison of naive and antigen-experienced compartments. There was a strong correlation between observed TCR beta diversity and the percentage of naive T cells measured by flow cytometry. Estimates of total diversity based on one million sequenced T cells were considered lower bounds and underestimates. Compared with the aged group, the long-lived group had more naive CD4+ T cells, fewer expanded clones and increased TCR diversity, suggesting age selection.

Sequencing input: blood. The receptor's source is a man aged 65-85 years in good health. The chain links TRBV29-1 with TRBJ1-2, with no reliable assignment of the D segment. The CDR3 region: CSVVVRNYGYTF. The nucleotides are TGCAGCGTTGTGGTACGGAACTATGGCTACACCTTC. The entire variable domain, with the stretches around the CDR3 drawn from the reference TRBV29-1 and TRBJ1-2 proteins, is SAVISQKPSRDICQRGTSLTIQCQVDSQVTMMFWYRQQPGQSLTLIATANQGSEATYESGFVIDKFPISRPNLTFSTLTVSNMSPEDSSIYLCSVVVRNYGYTFGSGTRLTVV.